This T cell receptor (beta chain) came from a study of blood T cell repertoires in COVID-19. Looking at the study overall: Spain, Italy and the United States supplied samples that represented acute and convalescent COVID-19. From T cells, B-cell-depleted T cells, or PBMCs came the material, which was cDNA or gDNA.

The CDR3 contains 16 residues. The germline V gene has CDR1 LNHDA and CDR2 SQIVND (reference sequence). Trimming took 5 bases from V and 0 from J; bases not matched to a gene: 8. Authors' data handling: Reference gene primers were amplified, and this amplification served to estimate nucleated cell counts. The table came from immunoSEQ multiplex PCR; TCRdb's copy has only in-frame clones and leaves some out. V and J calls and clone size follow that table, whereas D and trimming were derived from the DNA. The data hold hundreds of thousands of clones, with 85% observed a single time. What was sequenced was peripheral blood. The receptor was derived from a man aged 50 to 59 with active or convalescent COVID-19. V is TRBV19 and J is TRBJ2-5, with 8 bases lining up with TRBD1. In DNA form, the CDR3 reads TGTGCCAGTAGTGAGAGACAGGGGCAGTACCAAGAGACCCAGTACTTC. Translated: CASSERQGQYQETQYF.